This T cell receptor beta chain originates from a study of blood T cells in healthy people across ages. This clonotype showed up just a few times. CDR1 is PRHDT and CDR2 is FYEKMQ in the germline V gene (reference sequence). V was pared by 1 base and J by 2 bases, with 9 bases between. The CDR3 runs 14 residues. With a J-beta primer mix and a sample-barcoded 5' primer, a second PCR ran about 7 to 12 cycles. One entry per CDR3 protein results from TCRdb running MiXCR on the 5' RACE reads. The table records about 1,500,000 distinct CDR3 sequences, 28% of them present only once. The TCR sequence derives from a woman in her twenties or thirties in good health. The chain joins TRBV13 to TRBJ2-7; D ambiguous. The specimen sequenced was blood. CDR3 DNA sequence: TGTGCCAGCAGCTTAGTGGAGCTGACCTACGAGCAGTACTTC. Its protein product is CASSLVELTYEQYF.